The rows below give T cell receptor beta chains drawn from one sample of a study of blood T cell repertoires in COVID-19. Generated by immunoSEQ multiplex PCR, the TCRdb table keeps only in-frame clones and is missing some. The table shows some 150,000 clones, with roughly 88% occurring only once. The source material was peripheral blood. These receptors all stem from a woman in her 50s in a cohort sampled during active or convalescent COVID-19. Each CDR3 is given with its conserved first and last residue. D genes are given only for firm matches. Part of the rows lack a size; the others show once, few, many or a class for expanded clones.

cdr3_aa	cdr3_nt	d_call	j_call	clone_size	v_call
CASSALGQTYYEQYF	TGTGCCAGCAGCGCACTTGGACAGACGTACTACGAGCAGTACTTC	NA	TRBJ2-7	NA	TRBV5-4
CASSSTGLGQQYF	TGTGCCAGCAGTTCGACAGGGCTGGGGCAGCAGTACTTC	TRBD1	TRBJ2-7	once	TRBV27
CASSSKTSGGAWETQYF	TGTGCCAGCTCATCAAAGACTAGCGGGGGGGCCTGGGAGACCCAGTACTTC	TRBD2	TRBJ2-5	NA	TRBV18
CASSQGGWRGEKLFF	TGCGCCAGCAGCCAGGGCGGGTGGCGGGGTGAAAAACTGTTTTTT	NA	TRBJ1-4	NA	TRBV4-1
CASSQNTGANTEAFF	TGTGCCAGCAGCCAAAACACAGGGGCGAACACTGAAGCTTTCTTT	TRBD1	TRBJ1-1	NA	TRBV5-4
CASSPGWGDNQPQHF	TGTGCCAGCAGCCCAGGCTGGGGGGACAATCAGCCCCAGCATTTT	NA	TRBJ1-5	many	TRBV7-2
CASSPEATNEKLFF	TGTGCCAGCAGCCCGGAGGCAACTAATGAAAAACTGTTTTTT	NA	TRBJ1-4	NA	TRBV3-1/TRBV3-2
CASSVRGGTEAFF	TGTGCCAGCAGCGTGCGGGGTGGTACTGAAGCTTTCTTT	NA	TRBJ1-1	NA	TRBV9
CASSLFSGTSGGETQYF	TGCGCCAGCAGCTTGTTTTCCGGGACTAGCGGGGGAGAGACCCAGTACTTC	TRBD2	TRBJ2-5	NA	TRBV5-1
CASLDRDRYNEQFF	TGTGCCAGCCTCGACCGGGACAGGTACAATGAGCAGTTCTTC	TRBD1	TRBJ2-1	few	TRBV6-6
CASSLIAGVTYNEQFF	TGTGCCAGCAGCTTAATAGCGGGGGTTACCTACAATGAGCAGTTCTTC	TRBD2	TRBJ2-1	NA	TRBV5-5
CASSSRGQQYF	TGTGCCAGCAGTTCGCGGGGGCAGCAGTACTTC	NA	TRBJ2-7	once	TRBV12-3/TRBV12-4
CASSRQGPEQYF	TGTGCCAGCAGTAGACAGGGTCCCGAGCAGTACTTC	TRBD1	TRBJ2-7	NA	TRBV6-6
CAWRAQGLAGNTIYF	TGTGCCTGGAGGGCACAGGGATTGGCTGGAAACACCATATATTTT	NA	TRBJ1-3	NA	TRBV30
CASSLGGRGLEKLFF	TGTGCCAGCAGCTTAGGTGGACGGGGTCTTGAAAAACTGTTTTTT	NA	TRBJ1-4	NA	TRBV7-2
CASSLRLAGVVETQYF	TGTGCCAGCAGCCTTCGACTAGCGGGGGTTGTTGAGACCCAGTACTTC	TRBD2	TRBJ2-5	NA	TRBV5-5
CASSGAGTGVDGEQFF	TGTGCCAGCAGCGGGGCCGGGACAGGGGTAGACGGTGAGCAGTTCTTC	TRBD1	TRBJ2-1	NA	TRBV9
CANSGGGTDTQYF	TGTGCCAACTCGGGGGGAGGCACAGATACGCAGTATTTT	TRBD2	TRBJ2-3	NA	TRBV6-5
CATSDFSGSSDTQYF	TGTGCCACCAGTGATTTCTCGGGGAGCTCAGATACGCAGTATTTT	NA	TRBJ2-3	NA	TRBV24-1
CASGPGQGNSPLHF	TGTGCTAGTGGCCCGGGACAGGGGAATTCACCCCTCCACTTT	TRBD1	TRBJ1-6	NA	TRBV12-5
CASSNLAGPRKNEQFF	TGCGCCAGCAGCAACCTAGCGGGGCCCAGAAAAAATGAGCAGTTCTTC	TRBD2	TRBJ2-1	NA	TRBV4-3
CASSEEGATEAFF	TGTGCCAGCAGCGAAGAGGGGGCCACTGAAGCTTTCTTT	TRBD1	TRBJ1-1	NA	TRBV2
CASSLAGSYGSNQPQHF	TGTGCCAGCAGCTTGGCCGGGAGTTATGGCAGCAATCAGCCCCAGCATTTT	NA	TRBJ1-5	NA	TRBV5-6
CASSYSVGASTGELFF	TGTGCCAGCAGTTACTCGGTGGGCGCCTCGACCGGGGAGCTGTTTTTT	NA	TRBJ2-2	NA	TRBV6-5
CASSQAESGALDQHF	TGCGCCAGCAGCCAAGCCGAGAGCGGTGCTTTGGACCAGCATTTT	NA	TRBJ1-5	NA	TRBV4-1
CASSLWSLGSSYEQYF	TGTGCCAGCAGCTTATGGAGTCTCGGGTCGTCCTACGAGCAGTACTTC	NA	TRBJ2-7	NA	TRBV7-9
CASSITGTGNTEAFF	TGTGCCAGTAGTATCACCGGGACAGGGAACACTGAAGCTTTCTTT	TRBD1	TRBJ1-1	once	TRBV19
CSATRQKTEAFF	TGCAGCGCGACCAGACAGAAAACTGAAGCTTTCTTT	NA	TRBJ1-1	NA	TRBV29-1
CASSGGQREILFQETQYF	TGTGCCAGCAGTGGGGGACAGAGGGAAATTTTGTTTCAAGAGACCCAGTACTTC	TRBD1	TRBJ2-5	once	TRBV25-1
CARRSIRGRSTEAFF	TGTGCCAGAAGATCGATCAGGGGGCGGAGCACTGAAGCTTTCTTT	TRBD1	TRBJ1-1	NA	TRBV5-3
CASSLTSGIEFQETQYF	TGTGCCAGTAGTCTTACTAGCGGGATAGAGTTTCAAGAGACCCAGTACTTC	TRBD2	TRBJ2-5	NA	TRBV19
CALAGTYEQYF	TGCGCTCTAGCGGGAACCTACGAGCAGTACTTC	TRBD2	TRBJ2-7	NA	TRBV20-1
CASSAILGDTEQYF	TGTGCCAGCAGCGCGATACTCGGGGATACCGAGCAGTACTTC	NA	TRBJ2-7	NA	TRBV9
CSVGGGDIGYNEQFF	TGCAGCGTTGGAGGGGGGGACATAGGCTACAATGAGCAGTTCTTC	NA	TRBJ2-1	NA	TRBV29-1
CASSSRAGSRGNEQFF	TGTGCCAGCAGCTCCAGAGCGGGGTCCCGGGGCAATGAGCAGTTCTTC	TRBD2	TRBJ2-1	NA	TRBV11-2
CASSRHRGLTAGANVLTF	TGTGCCAGCAGCCGGCACAGGGGGCTTACGGCTGGGGCCAACGTCCTGACTTTC	TRBD1	TRBJ2-6	NA	TRBV7-9